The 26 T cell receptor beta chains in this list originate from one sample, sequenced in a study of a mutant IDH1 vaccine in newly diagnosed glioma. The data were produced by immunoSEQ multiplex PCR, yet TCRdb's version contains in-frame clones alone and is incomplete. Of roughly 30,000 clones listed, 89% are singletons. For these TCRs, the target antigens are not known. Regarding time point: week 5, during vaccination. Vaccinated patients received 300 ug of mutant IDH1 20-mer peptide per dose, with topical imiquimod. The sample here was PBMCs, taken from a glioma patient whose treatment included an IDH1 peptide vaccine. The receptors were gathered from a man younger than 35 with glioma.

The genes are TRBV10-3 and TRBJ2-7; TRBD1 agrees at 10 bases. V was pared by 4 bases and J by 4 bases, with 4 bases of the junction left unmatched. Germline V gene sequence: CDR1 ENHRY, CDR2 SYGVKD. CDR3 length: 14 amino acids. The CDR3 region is CAISGGQGSYEQYF. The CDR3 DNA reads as TGTGCCATCAGTGGGGGACAGGGGTCGTACGAGCAGTACTTC.

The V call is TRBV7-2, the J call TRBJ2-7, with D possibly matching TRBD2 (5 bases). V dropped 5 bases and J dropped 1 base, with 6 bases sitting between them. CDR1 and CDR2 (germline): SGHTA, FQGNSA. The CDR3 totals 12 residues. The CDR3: CASSEGSYEQYF. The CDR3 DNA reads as TGTGCCAGCAGCGAGGGTTCCTACGAGCAGTACTTC.

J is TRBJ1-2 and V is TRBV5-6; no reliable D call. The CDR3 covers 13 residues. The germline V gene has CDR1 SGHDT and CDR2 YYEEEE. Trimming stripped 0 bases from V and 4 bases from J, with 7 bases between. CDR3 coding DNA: TGTGCCAGCAGCTTGGTACGATCCTATGGCTACACCTTC. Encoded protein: CASSLVRSYGYTF.

The CDR3 DNA reads as TGTGCCAGTAGACCCGCCGGGACAGGGGGCCGGCAGCCCCAGCATTTT. It specifies CASRPAGTGGRQPQHF. The chain has TRBV19 and TRBJ1-5, with 12 bases aligning to TRBD1. Germline CDR1 and CDR2: LNHDA and SQIVND (reference sequence). The CDR3 spans 16 residues. J was trimmed by 7 bases and V by 6 bases; bases with no gene match: 10.

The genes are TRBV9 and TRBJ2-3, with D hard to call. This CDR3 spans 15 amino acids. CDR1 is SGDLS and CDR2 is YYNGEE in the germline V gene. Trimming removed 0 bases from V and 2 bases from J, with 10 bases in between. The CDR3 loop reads CASSVGPQNTDTQYF. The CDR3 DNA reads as TGTGCCAGCAGCGTAGGACCTCAGAACACAGATACGCAGTATTTT.

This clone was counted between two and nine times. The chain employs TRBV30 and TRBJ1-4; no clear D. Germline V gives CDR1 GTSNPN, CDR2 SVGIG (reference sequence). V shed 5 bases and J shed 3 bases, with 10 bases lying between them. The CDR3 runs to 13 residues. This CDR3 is CAWEGPPNEKLFF. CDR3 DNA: TGTGCCTGGGAGGGTCCTCCTAATGAAAAACTGTTTTTT.

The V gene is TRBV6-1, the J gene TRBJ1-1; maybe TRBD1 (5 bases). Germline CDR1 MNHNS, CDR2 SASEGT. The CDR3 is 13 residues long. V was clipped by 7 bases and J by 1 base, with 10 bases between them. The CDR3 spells CASKGPENTEAFF. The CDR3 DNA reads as TGTGCCAGCAAGGGACCCGAGAACACTGAAGCTTTCTTT.

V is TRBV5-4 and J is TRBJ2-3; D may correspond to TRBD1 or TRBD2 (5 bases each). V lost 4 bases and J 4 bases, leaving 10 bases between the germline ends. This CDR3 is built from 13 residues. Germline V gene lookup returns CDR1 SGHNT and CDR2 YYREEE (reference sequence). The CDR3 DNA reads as TGTGCCAGCAGCCCCAGAGGGGCAGATACGCAGTATTTT. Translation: CASSPRGADTQYF.

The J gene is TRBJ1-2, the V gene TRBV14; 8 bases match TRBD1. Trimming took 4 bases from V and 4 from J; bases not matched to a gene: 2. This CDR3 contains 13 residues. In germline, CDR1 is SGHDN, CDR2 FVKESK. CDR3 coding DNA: TGTGCCAGCAGCCGCACAGGGGGCTATGGCTACACCTTC. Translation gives CASSRTGGYGYTF.

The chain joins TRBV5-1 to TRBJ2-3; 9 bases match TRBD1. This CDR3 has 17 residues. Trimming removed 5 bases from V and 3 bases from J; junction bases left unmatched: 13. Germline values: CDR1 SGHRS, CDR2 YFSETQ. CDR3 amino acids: CASSFSQGAGVTDTQYF. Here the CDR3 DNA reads TGCGCCAGCAGTTTTTCACAGGGGGCCGGAGTTACAGATACGCAGTATTTT. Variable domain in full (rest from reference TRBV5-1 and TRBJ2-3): KAGVTQTPRYLIKTRGQQVTLSCSPISGHRSVSWYQQTPGQGLQFLFEYFSETQRNKGNFPGRFSGRQFSNSRSEMNVSTLELGDSALYLCASSFSQGAGVTDTQYFGPGTRLTVL.

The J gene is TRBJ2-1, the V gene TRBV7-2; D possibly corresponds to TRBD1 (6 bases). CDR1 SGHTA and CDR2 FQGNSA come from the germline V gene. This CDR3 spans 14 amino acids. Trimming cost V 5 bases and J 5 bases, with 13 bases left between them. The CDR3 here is CASSATDRNNEQFF. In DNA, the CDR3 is TGTGCCAGCAGCGCTACCGACAGGAACAATGAGCAGTTCTTC.

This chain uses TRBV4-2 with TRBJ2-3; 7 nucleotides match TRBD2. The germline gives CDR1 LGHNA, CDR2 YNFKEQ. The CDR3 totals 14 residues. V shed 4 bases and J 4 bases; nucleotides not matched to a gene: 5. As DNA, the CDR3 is TGTGCCAGCAGCCCGACTAGCTATGCAGATACGCAGTATTTT. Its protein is CASSPTSYADTQYF.

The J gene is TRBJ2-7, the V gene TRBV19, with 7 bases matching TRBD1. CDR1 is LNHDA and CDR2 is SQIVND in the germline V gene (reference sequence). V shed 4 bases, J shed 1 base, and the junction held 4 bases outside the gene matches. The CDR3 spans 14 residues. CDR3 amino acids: CASSKSGQSYEQYF. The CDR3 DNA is TGTGCCAGTAGTAAGTCGGGACAGTCCTACGAGCAGTACTTC.

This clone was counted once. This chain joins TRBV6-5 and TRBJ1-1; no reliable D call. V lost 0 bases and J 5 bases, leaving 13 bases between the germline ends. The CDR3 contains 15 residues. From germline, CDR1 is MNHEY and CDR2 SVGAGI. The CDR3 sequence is CASSYSRRAGTEAFF. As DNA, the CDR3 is TGTGCCAGCAGTTACTCGAGAAGGGCAGGAACTGAAGCTTTCTTT.

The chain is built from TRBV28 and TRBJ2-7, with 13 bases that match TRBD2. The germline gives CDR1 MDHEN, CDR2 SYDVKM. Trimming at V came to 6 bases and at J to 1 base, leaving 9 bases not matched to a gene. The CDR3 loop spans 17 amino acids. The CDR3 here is CASSSRTSGRRSYEQYF. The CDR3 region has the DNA TGTGCCAGCAGCTCCCGGACTAGCGGGAGACGGTCCTACGAGCAGTACTTC.

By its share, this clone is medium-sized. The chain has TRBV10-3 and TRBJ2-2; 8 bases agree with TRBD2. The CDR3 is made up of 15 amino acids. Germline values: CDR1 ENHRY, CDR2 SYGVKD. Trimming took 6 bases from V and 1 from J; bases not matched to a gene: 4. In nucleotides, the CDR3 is TGTGCCATCAGACCAAGCGGGGGGAACACCGGGGAGCTGTTTTTT. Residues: CAIRPSGGNTGELFF.

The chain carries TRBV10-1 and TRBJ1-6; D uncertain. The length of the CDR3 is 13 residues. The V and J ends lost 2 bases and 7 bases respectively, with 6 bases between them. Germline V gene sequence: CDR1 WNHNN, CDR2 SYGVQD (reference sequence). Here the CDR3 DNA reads TGCGCCAGCAGTGAGAGCGGGAATTCACCCCTCCACTTT. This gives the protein CASSESGNSPLHF.

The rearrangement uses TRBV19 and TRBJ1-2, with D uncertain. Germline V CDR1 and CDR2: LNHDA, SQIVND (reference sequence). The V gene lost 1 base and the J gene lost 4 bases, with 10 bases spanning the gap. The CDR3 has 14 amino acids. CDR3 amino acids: CASSIGGGPYGYTF. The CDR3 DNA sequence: TGTGCCAGTAGTATAGGAGGAGGACCCTATGGCTACACCTTC.

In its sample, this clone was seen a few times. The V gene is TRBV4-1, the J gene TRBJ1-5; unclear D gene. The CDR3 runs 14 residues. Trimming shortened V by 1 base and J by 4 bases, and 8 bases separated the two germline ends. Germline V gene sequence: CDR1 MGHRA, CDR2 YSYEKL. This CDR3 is CASSQVAGNQPQHF. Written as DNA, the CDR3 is TGCGCCAGCAGCCAAGTAGCGGGGAATCAGCCCCAGCATTTT.

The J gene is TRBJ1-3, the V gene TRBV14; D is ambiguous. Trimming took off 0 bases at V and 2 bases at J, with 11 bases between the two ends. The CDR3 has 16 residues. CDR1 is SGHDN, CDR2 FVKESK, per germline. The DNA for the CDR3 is TGTGCCAGCAGCCAAGAACATCCCAGTACTGGAAACACCATATATTTT. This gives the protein CASSQEHPSTGNTIYF.

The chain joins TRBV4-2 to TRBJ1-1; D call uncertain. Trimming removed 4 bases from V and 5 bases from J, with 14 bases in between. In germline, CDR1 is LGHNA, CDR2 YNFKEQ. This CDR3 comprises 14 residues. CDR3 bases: TGTGCCAGCAGCCGGACTTCCGCGGCGACTGAAGCTTTCTTT. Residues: CASSRTSAATEAFF.

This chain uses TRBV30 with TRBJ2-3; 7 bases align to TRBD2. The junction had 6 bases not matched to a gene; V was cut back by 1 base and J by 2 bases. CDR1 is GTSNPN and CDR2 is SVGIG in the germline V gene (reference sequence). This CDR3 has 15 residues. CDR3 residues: CAWSGAGTNTDTQYF. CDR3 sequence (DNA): TGTGCCTGGAGTGGTGCGGGGACTAACACAGATACGCAGTATTTT.

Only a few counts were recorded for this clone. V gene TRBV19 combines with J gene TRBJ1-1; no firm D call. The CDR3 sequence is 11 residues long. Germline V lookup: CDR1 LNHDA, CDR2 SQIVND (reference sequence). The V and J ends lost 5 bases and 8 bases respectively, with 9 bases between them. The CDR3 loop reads CASSWGIEAFF. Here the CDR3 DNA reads TGTGCCAGTAGTTGGGGTATCGAAGCTTTCTTT.

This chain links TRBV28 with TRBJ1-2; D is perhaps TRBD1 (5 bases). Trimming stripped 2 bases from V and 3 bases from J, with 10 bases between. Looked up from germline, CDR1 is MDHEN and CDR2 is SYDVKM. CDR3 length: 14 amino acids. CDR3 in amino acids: CASSLRGSYYGYTF. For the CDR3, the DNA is TGTGCCAGCAGTTTAAGGGGATCCTACTATGGCTACACCTTC.

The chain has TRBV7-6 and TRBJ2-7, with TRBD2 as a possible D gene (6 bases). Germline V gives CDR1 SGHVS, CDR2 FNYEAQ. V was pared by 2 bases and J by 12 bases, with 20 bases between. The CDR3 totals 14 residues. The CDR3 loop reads CASSLFPRGGVRYF. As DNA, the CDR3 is TGTGCCAGCAGCTTATTCCCGAGGGGAGGAGTGCGGTACTTC.

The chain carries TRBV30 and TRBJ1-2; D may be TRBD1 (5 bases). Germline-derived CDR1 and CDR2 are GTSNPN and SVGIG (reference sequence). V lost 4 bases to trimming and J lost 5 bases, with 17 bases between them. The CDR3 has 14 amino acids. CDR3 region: CAWNLAGRIYGYTF. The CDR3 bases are TGTGCCTGGAACCTCGCGGGACGGATTTATGGCTACACCTTC.